The 8 T cell receptor beta chains given below trace back to one sample, sequenced in a study of T cell responses to AZD1222 COVID-19 vaccine. Measured with immunoSEQ multiplex PCR; TCRdb has only the in-frame clones, and not every one. The repertoire consists of approximately 110,000 clones, with around 88% occurring once and the leading ten covering under 6.5%. Here the sequenced sample was peripheral blood, taken 28 days after the second AZD1222 dose. These receptors came from an adult who received the AZD1222 COVID-19 vaccine.

The J gene is TRBJ2-1, the V gene TRBV5-4, with a tentative D call TRBD2 (6 bases). The germline gives CDR1 SGHNT, CDR2 YYREEE (reference sequence). This CDR3 has 16 amino acids. V was shortened by 4 bases and J by 1 base, with 15 bases between the two germline ends. This chain's CDR3 is CASSRGGGVSYNEQFF. DNA of the CDR3: TGTGCCAGCAGCCGCGGCGGAGGGGTTTCCTACAATGAGCAGTTCTTC.

The rearrangement links TRBV6-5 to TRBJ2-2; D perhaps matches TRBD1 (5 bases). The CDR3 loop spans 15 amino acids. The germline V gene encodes CDR1 MNHEY and CDR2 SVGAGI. Trimming shortened V by 5 bases and J by 3 bases, and 13 bases separated the two germline ends. Written as DNA, the CDR3 is TGTGCCAGCAGTCCGGGCCAGGGTTACACCGGGGAGCTGTTTTTT. Translated, it gives CASSPGQGYTGELFF.

J is TRBJ2-5 and V is TRBV4-1; TRBD1 matches at 7 bases. The junction had 23 bases not matched to a gene; V was cut back by 4 bases and J by 6 bases. Germline V gene lookup returns CDR1 MGHRA and CDR2 YSYEKL. The CDR3 has 19 amino acids. The CDR3 DNA reads TGCGCCAGCAGCCCTACCTCCGTTACAGGGGCAGTCGGGTCTAAGACCCAGTACTTC. It specifies CASSPTSVTGAVGSKTQYF.

V is TRBV7-2 and J is TRBJ1-2; no clear D gene. Per germline, CDR1 SGHTA and CDR2 FQGNSA. V was pared by 1 base and J by 7 bases, with 19 bases between. The CDR3 contains 16 residues. Here the CDR3 DNA reads TGTGCCAGCAGCTTAGGAGCGGGTGGCCAGGCGCCTGGCTACACCTTC. Translating gives CASSLGAGGQAPGYTF.

The chain employs TRBV6-1 and TRBJ2-6; a weak D match, TRBD1 (6 bases). V was shortened by 3 bases and J by 0 bases, with 21 bases between the two germline ends. Germline V gene lookup returns CDR1 MNHNS and CDR2 SASEGT. The CDR3 extends over 20 amino acids. The DNA of the CDR3 is TGTGCCAGCAGTGATCCGGGACATTACCTCCCACTCTCTGGGGCCAACGTCCTGACTTTC. Translation gives CASSDPGHYLPLSGANVLTF.

The chain combines TRBV4-1 with TRBJ2-1; D may be TRBD2 (5 bases). The CDR3 covers 16 residues. CDR1 is MGHRA and CDR2 is YSYEKL in the germline V gene. V lost 1 base and J lost 0, with 10 bases in between. CDR3 loop: CASSQGRTLSYNEQFF. CDR3 DNA: TGCGCCAGCAGCCAAGGGAGGACCCTCTCCTACAATGAGCAGTTCTTC.

J is TRBJ1-4 and V is TRBV10-3, with 8 bases aligning to TRBD1. This CDR3 spans 17 amino acids. The trim removed 8 bases at V and 3 bases at J, leaving 14 bases unmatched. Germline V gene lookup returns CDR1 ENHRY and CDR2 SYGVKD. The CDR3 nucleotides read TGTGCCATCGAGGGGCGACAGGGGCCAGATGCTAATGAAAAACTGTTTTTT. Amino acids: CAIEGRQGPDANEKLFF.

The chain is built from TRBV29-1 and TRBJ1-4; tentative D call: TRBD1 (6 bases). Trimming left V 6 bases short and J 4 bases short, with 12 bases between. CDR1 and CDR2 from the germline V gene are SQVTM and ANQGSEA. The CDR3 spans 13 residues. As DNA, the CDR3 is TGCAGCGTCCAGAGGGGGGTTAATGAAAAACTGTTTTTT. Protein: CSVQRGVNEKLFF.